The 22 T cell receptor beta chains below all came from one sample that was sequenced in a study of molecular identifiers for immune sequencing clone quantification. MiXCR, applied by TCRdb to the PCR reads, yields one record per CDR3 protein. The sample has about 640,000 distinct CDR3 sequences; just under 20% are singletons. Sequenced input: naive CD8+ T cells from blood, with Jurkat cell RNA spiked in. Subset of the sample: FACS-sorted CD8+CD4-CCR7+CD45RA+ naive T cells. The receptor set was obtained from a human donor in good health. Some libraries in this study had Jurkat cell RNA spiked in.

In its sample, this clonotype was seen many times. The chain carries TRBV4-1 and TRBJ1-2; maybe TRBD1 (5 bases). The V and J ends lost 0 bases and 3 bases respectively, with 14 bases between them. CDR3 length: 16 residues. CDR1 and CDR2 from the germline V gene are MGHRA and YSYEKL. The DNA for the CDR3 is TGCGCCAGCAGCCAAGAGTCATCAGGGTTTGACTATGGCTACACCTTC. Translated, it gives CASSQESSGFDYGYTF.

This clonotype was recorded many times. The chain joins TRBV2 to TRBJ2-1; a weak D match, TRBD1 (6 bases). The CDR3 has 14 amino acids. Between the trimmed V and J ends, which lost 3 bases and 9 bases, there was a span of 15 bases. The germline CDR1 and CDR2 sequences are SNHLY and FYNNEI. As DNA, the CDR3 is TGTGCCAGCAGTGACCCCGGACAGATCACTGAGCAGTTCTTC. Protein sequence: CASSDPGQITEQFF.

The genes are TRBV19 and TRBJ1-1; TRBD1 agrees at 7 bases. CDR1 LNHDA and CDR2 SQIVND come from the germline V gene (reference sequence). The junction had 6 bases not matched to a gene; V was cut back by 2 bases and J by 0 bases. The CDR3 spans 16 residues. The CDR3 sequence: CASSITQGVLNTEAFF. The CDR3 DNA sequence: TGTGCCAGTAGTATAACGCAGGGGGTCCTGAACACTGAAGCTTTCTTT.

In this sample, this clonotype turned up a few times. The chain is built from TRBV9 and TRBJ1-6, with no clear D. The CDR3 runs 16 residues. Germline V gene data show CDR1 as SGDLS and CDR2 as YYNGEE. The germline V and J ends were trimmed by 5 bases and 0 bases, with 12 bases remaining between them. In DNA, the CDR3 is TGTGCCAGCAGTGACGGAACTGGCTCCTATAATTCACCCCTCCACTTT. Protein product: CASSDGTGSYNSPLHF.

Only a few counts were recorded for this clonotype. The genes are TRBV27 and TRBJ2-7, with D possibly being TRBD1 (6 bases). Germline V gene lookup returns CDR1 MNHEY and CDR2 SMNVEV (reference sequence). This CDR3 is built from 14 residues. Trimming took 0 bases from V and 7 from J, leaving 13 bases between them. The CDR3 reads CASSLSTGSREQYF. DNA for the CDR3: TGTGCCAGCAGTTTATCCACAGGGTCTCGGGAGCAGTACTTC.

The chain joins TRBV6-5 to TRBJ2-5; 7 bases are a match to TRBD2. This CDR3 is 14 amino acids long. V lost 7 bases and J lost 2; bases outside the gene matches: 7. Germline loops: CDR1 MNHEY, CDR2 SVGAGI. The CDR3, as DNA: TGTGCCAGCACCCCCCTGGGGGGGCAAGAGACCCAGTACTTC. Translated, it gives CASTPLGGQETQYF.

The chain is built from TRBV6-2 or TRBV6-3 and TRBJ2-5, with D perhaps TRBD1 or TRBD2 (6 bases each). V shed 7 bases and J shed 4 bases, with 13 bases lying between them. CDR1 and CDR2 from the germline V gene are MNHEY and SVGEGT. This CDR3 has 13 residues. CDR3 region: CASNLGGGETQYF. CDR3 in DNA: TGTGCCAGCAATCTTGGAGGGGGAGAGACCCAGTACTTC.

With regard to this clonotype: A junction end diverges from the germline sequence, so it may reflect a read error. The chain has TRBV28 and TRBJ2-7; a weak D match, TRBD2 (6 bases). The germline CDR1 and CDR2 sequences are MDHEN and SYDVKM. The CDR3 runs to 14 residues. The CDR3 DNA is TGTGCCAGCAGTTTACAGAATCGGGAGTACGAGCAGTGCTTC. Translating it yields CASSLQNREYEQCF. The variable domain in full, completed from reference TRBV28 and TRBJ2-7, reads DVKVTQSSRYLVKRTGEKVFLECVQDMDHENMFWYRQDPGLGLRLIYFSYDVKMKEKGDIPEGYSVSREKKERFSLILESASTNQTSMYLCASSLQNREYEQCFGPGTRLTVT.

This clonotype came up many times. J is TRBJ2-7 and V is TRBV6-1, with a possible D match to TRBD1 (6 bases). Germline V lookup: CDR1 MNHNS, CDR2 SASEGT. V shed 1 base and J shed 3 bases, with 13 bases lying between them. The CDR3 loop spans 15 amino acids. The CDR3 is CASSEGTGSLYEQYF. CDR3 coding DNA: TGTGCCAGCAGTGAAGGAACAGGGTCCCTCTACGAGCAGTACTTC.

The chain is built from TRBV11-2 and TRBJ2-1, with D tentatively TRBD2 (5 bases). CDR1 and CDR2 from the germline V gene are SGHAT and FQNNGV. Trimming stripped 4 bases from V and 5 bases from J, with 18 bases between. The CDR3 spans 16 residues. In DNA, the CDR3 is TGTGCCAGCAGCTCCGGGGTGGGTTGGCCAAACAATGAGCAGTTCTTC. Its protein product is CASSSGVGWPNNEQFF.

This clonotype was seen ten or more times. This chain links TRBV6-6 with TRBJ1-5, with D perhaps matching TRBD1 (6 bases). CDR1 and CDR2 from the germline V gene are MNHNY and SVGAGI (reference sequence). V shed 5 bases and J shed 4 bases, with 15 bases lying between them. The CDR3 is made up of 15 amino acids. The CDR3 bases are TGTGCCAGCAGTAGTTTGGGGGGCTCGAATCAGCCCCAGCATTTT. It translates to CASSSLGGSNQPQHF.

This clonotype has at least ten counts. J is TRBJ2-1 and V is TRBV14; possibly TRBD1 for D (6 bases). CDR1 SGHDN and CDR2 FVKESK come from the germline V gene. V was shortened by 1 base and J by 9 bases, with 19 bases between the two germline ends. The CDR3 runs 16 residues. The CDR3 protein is CASSQGRYWDNGEQFF. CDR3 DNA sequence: TGTGCCAGCAGCCAAGGCAGGTACTGGGACAATGGTGAGCAGTTCTTC.

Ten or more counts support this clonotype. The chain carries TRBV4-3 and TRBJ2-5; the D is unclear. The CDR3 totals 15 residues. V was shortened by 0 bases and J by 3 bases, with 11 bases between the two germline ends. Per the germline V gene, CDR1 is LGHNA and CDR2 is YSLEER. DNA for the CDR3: TGCGCCAGCAGCCAAGATCTTGCGGTCAAAGAGACCCAGTACTTC. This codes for CASSQDLAVKETQYF.

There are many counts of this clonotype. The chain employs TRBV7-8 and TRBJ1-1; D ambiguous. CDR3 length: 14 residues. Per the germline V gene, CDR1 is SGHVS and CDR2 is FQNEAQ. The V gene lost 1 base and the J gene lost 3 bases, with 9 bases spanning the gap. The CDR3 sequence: CASSLVVGDTEAFF. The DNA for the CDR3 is TGTGCCAGCAGCTTAGTTGTGGGAGACACTGAAGCTTTCTTT.

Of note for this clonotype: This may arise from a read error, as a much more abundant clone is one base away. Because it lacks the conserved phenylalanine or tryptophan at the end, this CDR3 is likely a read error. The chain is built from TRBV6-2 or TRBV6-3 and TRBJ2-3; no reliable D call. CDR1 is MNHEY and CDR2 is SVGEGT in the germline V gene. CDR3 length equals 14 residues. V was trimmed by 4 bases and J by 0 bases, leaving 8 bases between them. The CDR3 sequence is CASSSSMSTDTQYL. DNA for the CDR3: TGTGCCAGCAGTTCCTCTATGAGCACAGATACGCAGTATTTA.

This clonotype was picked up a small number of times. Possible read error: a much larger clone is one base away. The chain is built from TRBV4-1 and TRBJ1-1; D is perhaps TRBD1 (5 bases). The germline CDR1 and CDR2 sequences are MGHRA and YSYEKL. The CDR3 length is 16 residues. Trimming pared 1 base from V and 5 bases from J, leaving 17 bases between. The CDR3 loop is CASSQVDGRVGTEAFF. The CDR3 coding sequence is TGCGCCAGCAGCCAAGTCGACGGCAGGGTTGGGACTGAAGCTTTCTTT.

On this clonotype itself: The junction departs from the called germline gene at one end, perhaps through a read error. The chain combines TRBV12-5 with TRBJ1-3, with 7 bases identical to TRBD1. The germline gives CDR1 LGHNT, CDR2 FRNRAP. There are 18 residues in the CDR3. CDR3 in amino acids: CAGGPNPGTAFSGNTIYF. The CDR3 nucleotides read TGTGCTGGTGGCCCTAACCCTGGGACAGCCTTCTCTGGAAACACCATATATTTT. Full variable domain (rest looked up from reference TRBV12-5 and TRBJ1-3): DARVTQTPRHKVTEMGQEVTMRCQPILGHNTVFWYRQTMMQGLELLAYFRNRAPLDDSGMPKDRFSAEMPDATLATLKIQPSEPRDSAVYFCAGGPNPGTAFSGNTIYFGEGSWLTVV.

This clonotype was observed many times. The CDR3 DNA reads as TGTGCCAGCAGCCCGTCGGGAGGGGCGGGCTACGAGCAGTACTTC. Amino acid sequence: CASSPSGGAGYEQYF. This sequence joins TRBV11-3 and TRBJ2-7; TRBD2 matches 8 bases. The CDR3 contains 15 residues. The germline CDR1 and CDR2 sequences are SGHNT and YENEEA. V was pared by 5 bases and J by 3 bases, with 9 bases of the junction left unmatched.

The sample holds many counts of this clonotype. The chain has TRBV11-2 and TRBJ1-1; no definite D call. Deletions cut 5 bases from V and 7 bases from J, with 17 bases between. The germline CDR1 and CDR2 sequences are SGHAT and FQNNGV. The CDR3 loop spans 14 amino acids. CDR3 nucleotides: TGTGCCAGCAGCCCCATACCTTACGTTAGTGAAGCTTTCTTT. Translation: CASSPIPYVSEAFF.

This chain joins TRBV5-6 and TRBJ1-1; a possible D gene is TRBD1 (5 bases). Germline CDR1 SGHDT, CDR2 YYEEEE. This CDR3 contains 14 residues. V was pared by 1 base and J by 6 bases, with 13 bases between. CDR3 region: CASSLSGGRAEAFF. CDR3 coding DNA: TGTGCCAGCAGCTTGTCTGGGGGTAGGGCTGAAGCTTTCTTT.

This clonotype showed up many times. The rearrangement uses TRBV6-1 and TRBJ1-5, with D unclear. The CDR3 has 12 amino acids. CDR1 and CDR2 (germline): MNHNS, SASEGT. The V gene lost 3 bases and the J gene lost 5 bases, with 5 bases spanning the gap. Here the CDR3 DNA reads TGTGCCAGCAGTGATACTCATCAGCCCCAGCATTTT. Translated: CASSDTHQPQHF.

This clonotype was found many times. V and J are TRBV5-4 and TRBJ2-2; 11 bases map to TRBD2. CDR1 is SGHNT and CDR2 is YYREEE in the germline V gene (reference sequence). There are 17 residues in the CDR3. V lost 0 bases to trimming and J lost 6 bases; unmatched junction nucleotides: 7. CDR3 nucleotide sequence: TGTGCCAGCAGCTTGGCAGTCCTAGCGGGAGGTCCCGGGGAGCTGTTTTTT. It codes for CASSLAVLAGGPGELFF.